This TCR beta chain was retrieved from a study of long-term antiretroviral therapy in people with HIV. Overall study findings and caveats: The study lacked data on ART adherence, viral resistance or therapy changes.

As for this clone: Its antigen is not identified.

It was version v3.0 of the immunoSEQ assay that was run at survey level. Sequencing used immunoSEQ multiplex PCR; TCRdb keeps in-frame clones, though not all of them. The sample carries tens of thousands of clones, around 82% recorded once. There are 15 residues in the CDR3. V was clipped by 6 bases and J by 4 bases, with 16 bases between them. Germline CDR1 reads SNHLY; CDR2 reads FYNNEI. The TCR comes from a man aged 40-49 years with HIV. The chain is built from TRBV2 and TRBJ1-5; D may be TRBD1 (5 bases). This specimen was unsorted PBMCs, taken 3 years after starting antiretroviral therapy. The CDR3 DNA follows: TGTGCCAGCAGGTACAGTCCCGGGGGTAATCAGCCCCAGCATTTT. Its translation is CASRYSPGGNQPQHF.